Listed below are T cell receptor beta chains from one sample, sequenced in a study of identical twins. TCRdb reanalysed the 5' RACE reads using MiXCR and keeps one entry per CDR3 protein. The table lists some 240,000 distinct CDR3 sequences, about 9% of them singletons. This sample was shared with a second study, whose subject was yellow fever vaccine responses in identical twins.

Material for sequencing was CD8+ T cells sorted from blood. The receptors here all came from a woman aged 18-30 years in good health. The CDR3 runs from the conserved cysteine through the conserved F or W. Each record gives: D gene, J gene, V gene, clone size, CDR3 length, CDR3 DNA, CDR3 protein. D genes are given only for firm matches. Not every row has a clone size; where given, it reads once, few, many or a size class.

>.|TRBJ2-5|TRBV5-1|few|15
TGCGCCAGCAGCTTGGAGGGTTCGAGTTGGGAGACCCAGTACTTC
CASSLEGSSWETQYF
>TRBD2|TRBJ2-5|TRBV20-1|.|15
TGCAGTGCTAGAGGCCCGGGAGGCTCCCAAGAGACCCAGTACTTC
CSARGPGGSQETQYF
>TRBD1|TRBJ2-7|TRBV6-2/TRBV6-3|few|15
TGTGCCAGCAGTTACCTGGGACAGAGCTCCTACGAGCAGTACTTC
CASSYLGQSSYEQYF
>.|TRBJ2-5|TRBV7-9|few|13
TGTGCCAGCAGCTTCCTCCCACAGATCGACCAGTACTTC
CASSFLPQIDQYF
>.|TRBJ2-1|TRBV11-2|few|18
TGTGCCAGCAGCTTAGTGGTGGGGACTTCCCCAAGCTACAATGAGCAGTTCTTC
CASSLVVGTSPSYNEQFF
>TRBD2|TRBJ2-1|TRBV5-6|few|14
TGTGCCAGCAGCATTACTAGCGGGAGAACCCGGGGGTTCTTC
CASSITSGRTRGFF
>.|TRBJ2-1|TRBV7-9|.|14
TGTGCCAGCAGGGGAGTGGGGGTCTACAATGAGCAGTTCTTC
CASRGVGVYNEQFF
>.|TRBJ2-5|TRBV7-9|few|13
TGTGCCAGCAGTATAAGTCTGATGGAGACCCAGTACTTC
CASSISLMETQYF
>.|TRBJ2-7|TRBV18|many|13
TGTGCCAGCTCACCAGGGACACTCTACGAGCAGTACTTC
CASSPGTLYEQYF
>.|TRBJ2-7|TRBV29-1|many|13
TGCAGCGTTCGACCCACGGAAACCTACGAGCAGTACTTC
CSVRPTETYEQYF
>.|TRBJ2-1|TRBV10-2|few|12
TGCGCCAGCAGTGGTCCCTACAATGAGCAGTTCTTC
CASSGPYNEQFF
>.|TRBJ1-5|TRBV5-6|.|14
TGTGCCAGCGGAATTGGGGGGAGCGATCAGCCCCAGCATTTT
CASGIGGSDQPQHF
>.|TRBJ2-5|TRBV20-1|many|12
TGCAGTGCTAACAGGGTACAAGAGACCCAGTACTTC
CSANRVQETQYF
>.|TRBJ2-7|TRBV6-5|many|14
TGTGCCAGCAGTTCTAGAGTAGGTTCCTACGAGCAGTACTTC
CASSSRVGSYEQYF
>TRBD1|TRBJ2-7|TRBV29-1|many|14
TGCAGCGTTTCCCCGGACAGGGACACCTACGAGCAGTACTTC
CSVSPDRDTYEQYF
>.|TRBJ2-7|TRBV6-1|many|14
TGTGCCAGCAGTCCGAGACGGAAGACCTACGAGCAGTACTTC
CASSPRRKTYEQYF
>.|TRBJ2-1|TRBV7-9|few|14
TGTGCCAGCAGCTTAGTGGCAGGGGACAATGAGCAGTTCTTC
CASSLVAGDNEQFF
>.|TRBJ2-1|TRBV5-1|.|16
TGCGCCAGCAGCGCCTCCCTTGAGAATTCCTACAATGAGCAGTTCTTC
CASSASLENSYNEQFF
>TRBD2|TRBJ2-7|TRBV20-1|few|16
TGCAGTGCCAATCCCCTACTAGCGGTGGGGACCTACGAGCAGTACTTC
CSANPLLAVGTYEQYF
>.|TRBJ2-7|TRBV4-1|few|14
TGCGCCAGCAGCCTCTCCCTGGGGGACGGGGAGCAGTACTTC
CASSLSLGDGEQYF
>TRBD1|TRBJ2-5|TRBV28|many|15
TGTGCCAGCAGTTTATTGCCAGGGGGCGCAGAGACCCAGTACTTC
CASSLLPGGAETQYF
>.|TRBJ2-1|TRBV3-1|many|18
TGTGCCAGCAGCCTAGAGAGGGGTCCCAGCGCGGCCTACAATGAGCAGTTCTTC
CASSLERGPSAAYNEQFF
>TRBD2|TRBJ2-7|TRBV12-3/TRBV12-4|few|15
TGTGCCAGCAGTCCCGGGACTAGCCTCTCCTACGAGCAGTACTTC
CASSPGTSLSYEQYF
>.|TRBJ2-1|TRBV29-1|.|16
TGCAGCGTTGAAGATAGACTACAAACCTCCTACAATGAGCAGTTCTTC
CSVEDRLQTSYNEQFF
>.|TRBJ2-3|TRBV2|few|11
TGTGCCATCTTTAGCGTAGATACGCAGTATTTT
CAIFSVDTQYF
>.|TRBJ1-1|TRBV7-9|few|15
TGTGCCAGCAGCTTAAGGCCGGAGATGAACACTGAAGCTTTCTTT
CASSLRPEMNTEAFF
>TRBD2|TRBJ2-7|TRBV20-1|.|15
TGCAGTGCTAGAGCCCTGACTAGCGGTCCTCGCGAGCAGTACTTC
CSARALTSGPREQYF
>.|TRBJ2-2|TRBV7-8|.|19
TGTGCCAGCAGCTTAGTGGAGTACTCCGGACCCACGAACACCGGGGAGCTGTTTTTT
CASSLVEYSGPTNTGELFF
>.|TRBJ2-1|TRBV7-2|many|17
TGTGCCAGCAGCTCGGGACTTCCTTACCAAATTTACAATGAGCAGTTCTTC
CASSSGLPYQIYNEQFF
>.|TRBJ2-3|TRBV7-3|.|15
TGTGCCAGCAGCTTAGGATTCCGCAGCACAGATACGCAGTATTTT
CASSLGFRSTDTQYF
>.|TRBJ2-3|TRBV7-9|few|14
TGTGCCAGCAGCTCGACCACCACTAGTGATACGCAGTATTTT
CASSSTTTSDTQYF
>.|TRBJ2-7|TRBV6-2/TRBV6-3|.|14
TGTGCCAGCAGTTACTCGATTGGCTACAACGAGCAGTACTTC
CASSYSIGYNEQYF
>TRBD1|TRBJ2-5|TRBV11-2|.|15
TGTGCCAGCAGCACCCTAAGGGGGCGCGAAGAGACCCAGTACTTC
CASSTLRGREETQYF
>.|TRBJ2-7|TRBV4-2|.|13
TGTGCCAGCAGCCAAGGGACACCCTACGAGCAGTACTTC
CASSQGTPYEQYF
>TRBD1|TRBJ2-6|TRBV27|.|15
TGTGCCAGCAGTACCAGGGGGTTTGGGGCCAACGTCCTGACTTTC
CASSTRGFGANVLTF
>.|TRBJ2-2|TRBV7-8|many|13
TGTGCCAGCAGCTTGACGAGTTCGGGGGAGCTGTTTTTT
CASSLTSSGELFF
>TRBD1|TRBJ2-1|TRBV27|.|18
TGTGCCAGCAAATCTGGGACAGGGATTCGGGTCTCCTACAATGAGCAGTTCTTC
CASKSGTGIRVSYNEQFF
>TRBD2|TRBJ2-5|TRBV6-1|.|15
TGTGCCAGCAGTTGGACTAGCGGGGGAGGAGAGACCCAGTACTTC
CASSWTSGGGETQYF
>.|TRBJ1-2|TRBV7-9|few|12
TGTGCCAGCAGCTTAGAGGCGGTCGATTACACCTTC
CASSLEAVDYTF
>TRBD2|TRBJ2-5|TRBV7-6|.|14
TGTGCCAGCAGCTTAGCTAGCGGGAGGGAGACCCAGTACTTC
CASSLASGRETQYF
>TRBD1|TRBJ2-1|TRBV6-2/TRBV6-3|.|15
TGTGCCAGCAGTCCCCGGGACAGGGGTAACAATGAGCAGTTCTTC
CASSPRDRGNNEQFF
>TRBD2|TRBJ2-1|TRBV24-1|few|17
TGTGCCACCAGTGATACCTCCCCTAGCGGGGGTTACAATGAGCAGTTCTTC
CATSDTSPSGGYNEQFF
>TRBD2|TRBJ2-7|TRBV12-3/TRBV12-4|many|15
TGTGCCAGCAGGCAAAGTGCTAGCCGGGAGGACGAGCAGTACTTC
CASRQSASREDEQYF
>.|TRBJ2-1|TRBV6-6|many|13
TGTGCCAGCAGTGACCGGGACACCAATGAGCAGTTCTTC
CASSDRDTNEQFF
>TRBD2|TRBJ2-2|TRBV12-3/TRBV12-4|few|15
TGTGCCAGCAGCGCCGGGACTAGCGGGAGTAGGGAGCTGTTTTTT
CASSAGTSGSRELFF
>TRBD2|TRBJ2-1|TRBV6-4|many|14
TGTGCCAGCAGTGAAGCGGGGGGGCACAATGAGCAGTTCTTC
CASSEAGGHNEQFF
>TRBD2|TRBJ2-1|TRBV20-1|.|15
TGCAGTGCTAGAGATCTAGCGGGAGGGCCTATTGAGCAGTTCTTC
CSARDLAGGPIEQFF
>.|TRBJ1-4|TRBV4-2|.|20
TGTGCCAGCAGCCAAGAGTCGGGCCGGGACCATCCGAGCTTCAGTGAAAAACTGTTTTTT
CASSQESGRDHPSFSEKLFF
>TRBD1|TRBJ2-3|TRBV29-1|few|16
TGCAGCGTTGTGGGGTCTCAGACAGGGCCGGCAGATACGCAGTATTTT
CSVVGSQTGPADTQYF
>.|TRBJ2-1|TRBV5-1|many|14
TGCGCCAGCAGCTTCCCAGGACGGGTTCATGAGCAGTTCTTC
CASSFPGRVHEQFF
>TRBD1|TRBJ2-2|TRBV28|.|16
TGTGCCAGCAGTTTATCGGGCTTAGGGGGCGCCGGGGAGCTGTTTTTT
CASSLSGLGGAGELFF